What follows are 15 T cell receptor beta chains derived from one specimen sequenced in a study of Graves' ophthalmopathy and Graves' hyperthyroidism (dated by TCRdb to the late 2010s). Sequencing took place on an Illumina HiSeq 2000. For repertoire sequencing, TCR beta CDR3 regions were amplified from RNA transcripts. HTBI primers and the Qiagen OneStep RT-PCR kit were used in a first-round RT-PCR, which was followed by a second-round multiplex PCR, size selection and purification. The public reads were reprocessed in TCRdb via fastp at Q25 and MiXCR, keeping in-frame beta chains. Rows with a matching CDR3 protein are joined into one entry that keeps the most common DNA and genes. The sample profile shows about 370,000 distinct CDR3 sequences; roughly a sixth of them were found once. Clones ranked in the top ten supply roughly 2.6% of the sample. The sequenced sample was peripheral blood. Receptors originate from an adult woman with stable Graves' hyperthyroidism.

With respect to this clonotype: The conserved phenylalanine or tryptophan is not found at the CDR3 terminus, so this likely reflects a read error. This chain links TRBV5-1 with TRBJ2-3; 7 positions match TRBD1. The V segment lost 0 bases and the J segment 2 bases; nucleotides outside the gene matches: 3. Per the germline V gene, CDR1 is SGHRS and CDR2 is YFSETQ. This CDR3 is 15 amino acids long. This CDR3 reads CASSLGDRSTDTQYC. In nucleotides, the CDR3 is TGCGCCAGCAGCTTGGGGGACAGATCCACAGATACGCAGTATTGT.

The CDR3 DNA reads as TGTGCCAGCAGTTACAGAAGGGTTGAAGAGACCCAGTACTTC. Translation: CASSYRRVEETQYF. V gene TRBV6-5 combines with J gene TRBJ2-5; D uncertain. This CDR3 is 14 amino acids long. Trimming took 2 bases from V and 3 from J, leaving 10 bases between them. The germline V gene encodes CDR1 MNHEY and CDR2 SVGAGI.

This clonotype was seen many times. The rearrangement uses TRBV7-8 and TRBJ2-7; D ambiguous. Germline loops: CDR1 SGHVS, CDR2 FQNEAQ. V lost 2 bases and J lost 9, with 8 bases in between. This CDR3 has 11 residues. CDR3 amino acids: CASSLLGLQYF. Written as DNA, the CDR3 is TGTGCCAGCAGCTTATTGGGCTTGCAGTACTTC.

A note on this clonotype: An end of the junction differs from the germline gene, which may be a read error. The chain couples TRBV7-2 to TRBJ2-7, with TRBD2 as a possible D gene (5 bases). Germline V gives CDR1 SGHTA, CDR2 FQGNSA. The CDR3 consists of 16 residues. The CDR3 DNA follows: TGTGCCAGCAGCTTATCGCTAGCCCCTCCTCCCTACGAGCAATACTTC. It codes for CASSLSLAPPPYEQYF. The full variable domain, with the rest looked up from reference TRBV7-2 and TRBJ2-7, is GAGVSQSPSNKVTEKGKDVELRCDPISGHTALYWYRQSLGQGLEFLIYFQGNSAPDKSGLPSDRFSAERTGGSVSTLTIQRTQQEDSAVYLCASSLSLAPPPYEQYFGPGTRLTVT.

This clonotype was observed at least ten times. Here the CDR3 reads CASRTGYQPQHF. Written as DNA, the CDR3 is TGTGCCAGTAGGACAGGTTATCAGCCCCAGCATTTT. This sequence joins TRBV19 and TRBJ1-5; D may be TRBD1 (6 bases). The CDR3 covers 12 residues. The germline V gene has CDR1 LNHDA and CDR2 SQIVND (reference sequence). V lost 6 bases to trimming and J lost 5 bases, with 8 bases between them.

The rearrangement links TRBV18 to TRBJ1-2, with D maybe TRBD1 (5 bases). Germline V CDR1 and CDR2: KGHSH, LQKENI. V dropped 3 bases and J dropped 2 bases, with 10 bases sitting between them. The CDR3 totals 14 residues. The CDR3 reads CASSPDSVNYGYTF. The CDR3 DNA reads as TGTGCCAGCTCACCTGACAGTGTGAACTATGGCTACACCTTC. Full variable domain (outside the CDR3, taken from reference TRBV18 and TRBJ1-2): NAGVMQNPRHLVRRRGQEARLRCSPMKGHSHVYWYRQLPEEGLKFMVYLQKENIIDESGMPKERFSAEFPKEGPSILRIQQVVRGDSAAYFCASSPDSVNYGYTFGSGTRLTVV.

This clonotype was observed many times. The CDR3 is CASSQDGGGSPGYGYTF. CDR3 DNA: TGCGCCAGCAGCCAAGATGGGGGGGGGTCGCCGGGCTATGGCTACACCTTC. The chain links TRBV4-3 to TRBJ1-2, with a weak D call TRBD1 (5 bases). This CDR3 has 17 amino acids. V was clipped by 0 bases and J by 4 bases, with 18 bases between them. The germline gives CDR1 LGHNA, CDR2 YSLEER.

This clonotype was seen many times. V gene TRBV7-2 combines with J gene TRBJ1-5; no clear D gene. Trimming pared 0 bases from V and 0 bases from J, leaving 6 bases between. Germline V gene lookup returns CDR1 SGHTA and CDR2 FQGNSA. The CDR3 has 15 amino acids. The CDR3 reads CASSLARNSNQPQHF. The DNA of the CDR3 is TGTGCCAGCAGCTTAGCACGGAATAGCAATCAGCCCCAGCATTTT.

The genes are TRBV12-3 or TRBV12-4 and TRBJ1-1; D is uncertain. V gave up 6 bases and J gave up 7 bases, with 9 bases separating them. CDR3 length: 11 amino acids. The CDR3 DNA is TGTGCCAGCAGCCTAGTGAATGAAGCTTTCTTT. It yields the protein CASSLVNEAFF.

This clonotype appeared many times. The V call is TRBV18, the J call TRBJ1-1; no firm D call. The CDR3 is 13 residues long. The germline V gene encodes CDR1 KGHSH and CDR2 LQKENI. Deletions cut 3 bases from V and 0 bases from J, with 5 bases between. The CDR3 sequence: CASSPAVNTEAFF. As DNA, the CDR3 is TGTGCCAGCTCACCTGCAGTGAACACTGAAGCTTTCTTT.

This clonotype was observed many times. This chain connects TRBV6-5 to TRBJ2-2; weak D call: TRBD1 (5 bases). Trimming stripped 10 bases from V and 6 bases from J, with 9 bases between. The CDR3 is 11 amino acids. The germline gives CDR1 MNHEY, CDR2 SVGAGI. CDR3 amino acids: CATSRAGELFF. DNA of the CDR3: TGTGCCACCAGCAGGGCCGGGGAGCTGTTTTTT.

At least ten counts were recorded for this clonotype. This chain joins TRBV28 and TRBJ2-7, with TRBD2 identical over 7 bases. CDR1 is MDHEN and CDR2 is SYDVKM in the germline V gene. The J segment lost 0 bases and the V segment lost 6 bases, leaving 5 bases of the junction unmatched. This CDR3 contains 14 residues. This chain's CDR3 is CASRTAGPSYEQYF. The CDR3 DNA follows: TGTGCCAGCAGGACAGCGGGGCCCTCCTACGAGCAGTACTTC.

This clonotype was detected ten times or more. This rearrangement joins TRBV12-3 or TRBV12-4 to TRBJ1-2, with D perhaps matching TRBD1 (6 bases). V was cut by 5 bases and J by 5 bases, with 15 bases left in between. The CDR3 runs to 14 residues. The CDR3 nucleotides are TGTGCCAGCAGTATGGACAGCCGGCGATATGGCTACACCTTC. It yields the protein CASSMDSRRYGYTF.

This clonotype was picked up many times. The genes are TRBV19 and TRBJ2-4; unclear D gene. Trimming cost V 3 bases and J 3 bases, with 6 bases left between them. Germline V gene data show CDR1 as LNHDA and CDR2 as SQIVND (reference sequence). This CDR3 contains 13 residues. CDR3 residues: CASSIWGKNIQYF. Here the CDR3 DNA reads TGTGCCAGTAGTATTTGGGGCAAAAACATTCAGTACTTC.

At least ten counts were recorded for this clonotype. V is TRBV9 and J is TRBJ2-7; unclear D gene. Germline CDR1 is SGDLS and CDR2 is YYNGEE. This CDR3 has 14 residues. The germline V and J ends were trimmed by 10 bases and 3 bases, with 20 bases remaining between them. CDR3 bases: TGTGCCTCGACCTCGGGCGCTCAGAACTACGAGCAGTACTTC. This codes for CASTSGAQNYEQYF. The full variable domain, completed using reference TRBV9 and TRBJ2-7, is DSGVTQTPKHLITATGQRVTLRCSPRSGDLSVYWYQQSLDQGLQFLIQYYNGEERAKGNILERFSAQQFPDLHSELNLSSLELGDSALYFCASTSGAQNYEQYFGPGTRLTVT.